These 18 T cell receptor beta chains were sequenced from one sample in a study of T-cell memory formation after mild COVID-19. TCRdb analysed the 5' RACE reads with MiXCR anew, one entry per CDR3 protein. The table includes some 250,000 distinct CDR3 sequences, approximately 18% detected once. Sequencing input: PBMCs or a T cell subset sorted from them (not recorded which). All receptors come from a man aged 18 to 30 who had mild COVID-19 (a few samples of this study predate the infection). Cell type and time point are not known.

Written as DNA, the CDR3 is TGCGCCAGCAGCTTGTTTAGCGGGGGGACCGATGAGCAGTTCTTC. Protein sequence: CASSLFSGGTDEQFF. This chain joins TRBV5-1 and TRBJ2-1; 10 nucleotides line up with TRBD2. Germline V lookup: CDR1 SGHRS, CDR2 YFSETQ. The V and J ends lost 1 base and 8 bases, in that order; junction bases with no gene match: 6. CDR3 length: 15 amino acids.

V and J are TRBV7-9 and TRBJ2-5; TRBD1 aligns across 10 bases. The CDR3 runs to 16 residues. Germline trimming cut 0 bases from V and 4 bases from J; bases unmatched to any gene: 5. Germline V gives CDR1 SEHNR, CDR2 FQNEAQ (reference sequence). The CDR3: CASSLAGTGAGETQYF. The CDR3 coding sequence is TGTGCCAGCAGCTTAGCCGGGACAGGGGCGGGAGAGACCCAGTACTTC.

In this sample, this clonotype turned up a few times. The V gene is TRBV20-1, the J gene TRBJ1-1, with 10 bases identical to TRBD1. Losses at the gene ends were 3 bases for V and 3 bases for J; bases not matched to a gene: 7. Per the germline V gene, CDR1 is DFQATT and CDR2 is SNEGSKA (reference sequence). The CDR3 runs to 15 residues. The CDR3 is CSARGQGRLYTEAFF. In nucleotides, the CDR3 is TGCAGTGCTAGGGGACAGGGGCGATTGTACACTGAAGCTTTCTTT.

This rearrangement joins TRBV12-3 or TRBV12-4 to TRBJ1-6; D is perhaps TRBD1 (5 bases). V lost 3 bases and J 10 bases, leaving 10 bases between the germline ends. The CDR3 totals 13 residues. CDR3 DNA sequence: TGTGCCAGCAGTTTGTCGGGGGGATCACCCCTCCACTTT. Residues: CASSLSGGSPLHF.

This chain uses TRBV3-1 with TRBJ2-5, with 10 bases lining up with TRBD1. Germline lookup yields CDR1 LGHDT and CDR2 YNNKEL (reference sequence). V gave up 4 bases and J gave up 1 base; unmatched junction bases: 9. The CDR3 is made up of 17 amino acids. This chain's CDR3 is CASSPPWDRGFQETQYF. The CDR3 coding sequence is TGTGCCAGCAGCCCACCTTGGGACAGGGGTTTCCAAGAGACCCAGTACTTC.

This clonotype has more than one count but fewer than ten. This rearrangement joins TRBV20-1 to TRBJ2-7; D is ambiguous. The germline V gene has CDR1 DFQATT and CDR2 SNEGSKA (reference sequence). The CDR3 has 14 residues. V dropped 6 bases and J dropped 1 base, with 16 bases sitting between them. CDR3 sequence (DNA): TGCAGTGCCGTACCACCCAGCTCTTCCTACGAGCAGTACGTC. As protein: CSAVPPSSSYEQYV.

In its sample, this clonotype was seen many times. The CDR3 coding sequence is TGCAGCGTCTGGGGGCAGGGGGGGGATGAGCAGTTCTTC. This sequence encodes CSVWGQGGDEQFF. The V gene is TRBV29-1, the J gene TRBJ2-1; D might be TRBD1 or TRBD2, each matching 7 bases. The CDR3 has 13 amino acids. V gave up 6 bases and J gave up 8 bases, with 17 bases separating them. Germline assignment: CDR1 SQVTM and CDR2 ANQGSEA.

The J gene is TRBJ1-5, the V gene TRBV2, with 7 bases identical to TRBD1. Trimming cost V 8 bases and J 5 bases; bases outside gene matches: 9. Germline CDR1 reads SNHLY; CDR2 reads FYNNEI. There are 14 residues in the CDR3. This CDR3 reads CASGTALEDQPQHF. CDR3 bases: TGTGCCAGCGGGACAGCCCTAGAGGATCAGCCCCAGCATTTT.

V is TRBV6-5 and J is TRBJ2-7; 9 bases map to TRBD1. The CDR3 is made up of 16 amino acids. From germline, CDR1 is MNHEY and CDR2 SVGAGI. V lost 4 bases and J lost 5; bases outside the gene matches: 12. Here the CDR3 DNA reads TGTGCCAGCAGTTCACGGCGGACAGGGGCATTGGACGAGCAGTACTTC. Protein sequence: CASSSRRTGALDEQYF.

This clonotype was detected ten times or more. The CDR3 loop is CASSLAGTYEQYF. Here the CDR3 DNA reads TGCGCCAGCAGCTTGGCAGGGACCTACGAGCAGTACTTC. The V call is TRBV5-1, the J call TRBJ2-7, with a weak D call TRBD1 (5 bases). The CDR3 sequence is 13 residues long. CDR1 and CDR2 from the germline V gene are SGHRS and YFSETQ. V gave up 0 bases and J gave up 2 bases, with 6 bases separating them.

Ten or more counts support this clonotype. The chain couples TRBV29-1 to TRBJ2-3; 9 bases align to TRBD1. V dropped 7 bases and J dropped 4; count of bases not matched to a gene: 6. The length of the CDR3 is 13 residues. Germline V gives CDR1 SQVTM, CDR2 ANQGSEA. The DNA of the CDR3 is TGCAGCGGGCGGGACAGGGAACCAGATACGCAGTATTTT. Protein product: CSGRDREPDTQYF.

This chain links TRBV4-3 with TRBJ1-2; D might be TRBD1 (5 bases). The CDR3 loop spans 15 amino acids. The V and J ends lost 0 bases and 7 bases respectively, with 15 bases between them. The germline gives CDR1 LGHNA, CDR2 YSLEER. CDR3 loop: CASSQDREGRGGYTF. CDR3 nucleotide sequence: TGCGCCAGCAGCCAAGATAGGGAGGGGCGCGGTGGCTACACCTTC.

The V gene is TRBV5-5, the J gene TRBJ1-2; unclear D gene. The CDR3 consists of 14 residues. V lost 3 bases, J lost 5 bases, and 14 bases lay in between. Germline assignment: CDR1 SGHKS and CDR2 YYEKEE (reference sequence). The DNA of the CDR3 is TGTGCCAGCAGCTGGTTGGGTGGAGGATATGGCTACACCTTC. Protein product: CASSWLGGGYGYTF.

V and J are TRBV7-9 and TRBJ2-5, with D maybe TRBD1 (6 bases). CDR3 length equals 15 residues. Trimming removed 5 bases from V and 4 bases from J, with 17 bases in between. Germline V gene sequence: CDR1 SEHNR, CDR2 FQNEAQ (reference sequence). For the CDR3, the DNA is TGTGCCAGCAGCCTGTTGGGGGCGTCTGGAGAGACCCAGTACTTC. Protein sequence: CASSLLGASGETQYF. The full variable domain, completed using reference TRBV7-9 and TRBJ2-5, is DTGVSQNPRHKITKRGQNVTFRCDPISEHNRLYWYRQTLGQGPEFLTYFQNEAQLEKSRLLSDRFSAERPKGSFSTLEIQRTEQGDSAMYLCASSLLGASGETQYFGPGTRLLVL.

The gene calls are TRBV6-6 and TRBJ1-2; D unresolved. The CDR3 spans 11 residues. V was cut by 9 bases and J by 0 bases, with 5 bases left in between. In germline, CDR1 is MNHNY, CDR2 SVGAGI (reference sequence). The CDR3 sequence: CASRANYGYTF. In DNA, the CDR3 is TGTGCCAGTCGAGCTAACTATGGCTACACCTTC.

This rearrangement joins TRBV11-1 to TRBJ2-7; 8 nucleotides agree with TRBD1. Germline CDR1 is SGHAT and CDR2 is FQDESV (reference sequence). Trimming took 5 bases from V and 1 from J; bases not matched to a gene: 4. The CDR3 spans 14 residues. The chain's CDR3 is CASSPRDRSYEQYV. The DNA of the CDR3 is TGTGCCAGCAGCCCGCGGGACAGGTCCTACGAGCAGTACGTC.

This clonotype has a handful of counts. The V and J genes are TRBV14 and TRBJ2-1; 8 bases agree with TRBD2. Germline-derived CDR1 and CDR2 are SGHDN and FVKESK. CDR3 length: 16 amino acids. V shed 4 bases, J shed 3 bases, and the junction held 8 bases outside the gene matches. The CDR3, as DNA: TGTGCCAGCAGCCCCTTAGTGAGCGGGGGCTACAATGAGCAGTTCTTC. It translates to CASSPLVSGGYNEQFF.

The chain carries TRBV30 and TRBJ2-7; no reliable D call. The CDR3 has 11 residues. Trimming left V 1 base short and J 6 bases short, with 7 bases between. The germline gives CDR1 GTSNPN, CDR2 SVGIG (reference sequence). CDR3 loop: CAWSGPLEQYF. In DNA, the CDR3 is TGTGCCTGGAGTGGACCCCTCGAGCAGTACTTC.